This TCR beta chain was captured by sequencing in a study of blood T cell repertoires in COVID-19. Study details: The origin of the acute and convalescent COVID-19 samples was the United States, Italy and Spain.

The CDR3 consists of 18 residues. Germline V gene data show CDR1 as MDHEN and CDR2 as SYDVKM. V lost 0 bases to trimming and J lost 4 bases; unmatched junction nucleotides: 6. Original handling: Estimation of nucleated cell counts was performed using reference gene primer amplification. Libraries were prepared by immunoSEQ multiplex PCR; TCRdb keeps only in-frame clonotypes and omits some of them. The V and J calls and clone size were taken over from that table, and D and trimming were inferred from the DNA. The repertoire holds about 440,000 clones, 90% seen once, with about 0.6% in the top ten. Donors in Cohort 3 counted as recovered after two negative PCRs, clearance, or symptom resolution.

This clonotype originated in a man between 18 and 29 years old who had recovered from COVID-19. This sequence joins TRBV28 and TRBJ2-2, with TRBD2 identical over 12 bases. Sequencing input: PBMCs or T cells enriched from blood (not recorded which). DNA for the CDR3: TGTGCCAGCAGTTTATGGACTAGCGGGAGCCTGGTCACCGGGGAGCTGTTTTTT. Translating gives CASSLWTSGSLVTGELFF.